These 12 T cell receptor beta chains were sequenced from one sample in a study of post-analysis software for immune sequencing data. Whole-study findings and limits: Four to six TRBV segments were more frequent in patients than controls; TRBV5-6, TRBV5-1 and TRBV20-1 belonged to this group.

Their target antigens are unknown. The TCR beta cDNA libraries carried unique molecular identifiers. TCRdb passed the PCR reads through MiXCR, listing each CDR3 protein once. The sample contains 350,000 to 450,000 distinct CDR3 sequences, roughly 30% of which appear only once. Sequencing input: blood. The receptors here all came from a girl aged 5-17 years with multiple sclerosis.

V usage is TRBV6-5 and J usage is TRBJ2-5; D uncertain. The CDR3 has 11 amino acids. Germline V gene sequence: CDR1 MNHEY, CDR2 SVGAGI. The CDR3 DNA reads TGTACCCCCGGGTTTGTGGAGACCCAGTACTTC. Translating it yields CTPGFVETQYF.

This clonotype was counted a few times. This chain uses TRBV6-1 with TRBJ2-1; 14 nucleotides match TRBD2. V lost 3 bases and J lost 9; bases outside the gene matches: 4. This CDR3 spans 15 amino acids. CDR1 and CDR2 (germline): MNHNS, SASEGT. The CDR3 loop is CASSETSGGATEQFF. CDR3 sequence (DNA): TGTGCCAGCAGTGAGACTAGCGGGGGGGCCACTGAGCAGTTCTTC.

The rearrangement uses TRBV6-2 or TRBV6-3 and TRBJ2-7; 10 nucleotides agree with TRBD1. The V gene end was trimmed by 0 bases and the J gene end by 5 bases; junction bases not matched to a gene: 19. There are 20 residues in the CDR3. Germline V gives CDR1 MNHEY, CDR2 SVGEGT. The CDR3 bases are TGTGCCAGCAGTTACTCCCTCTCTCTGCGGGACAGGGGCATTGTTGACGAGCAGTACTTC. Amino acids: CASSYSLSLRDRGIVDEQYF.

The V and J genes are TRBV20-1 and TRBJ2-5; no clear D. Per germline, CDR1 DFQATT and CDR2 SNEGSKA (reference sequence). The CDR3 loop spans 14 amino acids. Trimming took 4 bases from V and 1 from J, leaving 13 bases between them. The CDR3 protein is CSANDGPIQETQYF. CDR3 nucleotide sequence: TGCAGTGCTAATGACGGACCGATCCAAGAGACCCAGTACTTC.

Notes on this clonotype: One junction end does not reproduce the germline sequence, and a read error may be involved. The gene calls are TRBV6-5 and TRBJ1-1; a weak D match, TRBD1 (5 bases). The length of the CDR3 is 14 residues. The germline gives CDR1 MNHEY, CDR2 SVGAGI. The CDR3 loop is CASRAGTANTVAFF. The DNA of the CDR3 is TGTGCCAGCAGGGCAGGGACGGCGAACACTGTAGCTTTCTTT.

CDR3 residues: CASSPEIRGETQYF. The CDR3 DNA is TGTGCCAGCAGCCCCGAGATTCGTGGAGAGACCCAGTACTTC. This rearrangement joins TRBV4-2 to TRBJ2-5; the D is unclear. This CDR3 is built from 14 residues. Germline V CDR1 and CDR2: LGHNA, YNFKEQ. Trimming cost V 4 bases and J 4 bases, with 13 bases left between them.

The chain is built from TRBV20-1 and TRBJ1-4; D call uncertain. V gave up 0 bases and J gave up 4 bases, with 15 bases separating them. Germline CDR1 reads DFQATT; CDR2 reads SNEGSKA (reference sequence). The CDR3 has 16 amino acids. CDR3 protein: CSARDLTQPVNEKLFF. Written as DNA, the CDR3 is TGCAGTGCTAGAGATCTAACCCAGCCTGTTAATGAAAAACTGTTTTTT.

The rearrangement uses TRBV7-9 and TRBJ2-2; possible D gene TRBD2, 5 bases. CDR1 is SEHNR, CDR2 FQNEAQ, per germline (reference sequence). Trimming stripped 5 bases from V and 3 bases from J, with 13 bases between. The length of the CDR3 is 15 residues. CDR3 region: CASSQLGRYTGELFF. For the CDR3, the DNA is TGTGCCAGCAGCCAATTAGGGAGATACACCGGGGAGCTGTTTTTT.

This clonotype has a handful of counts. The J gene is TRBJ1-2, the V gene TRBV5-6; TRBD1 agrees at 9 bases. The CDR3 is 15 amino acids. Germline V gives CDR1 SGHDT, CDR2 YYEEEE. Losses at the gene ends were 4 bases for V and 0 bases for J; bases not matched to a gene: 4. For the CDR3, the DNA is TGTGCCAGCAGCCTCCGGACAGGGGCTAACTATGGCTACACCTTC. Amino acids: CASSLRTGANYGYTF.

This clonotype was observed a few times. CDR3 amino acids: CSVTGTSGGETQYF. CDR3 nucleotide sequence: TGCAGCGTCACCGGGACTAGCGGGGGAGAGACCCAGTACTTC. The gene calls are TRBV29-1 and TRBJ2-5, with 14 bases matching TRBD2. V lost 6 bases to trimming and J lost 4 bases; unmatched junction nucleotides: 4. Germline V lookup: CDR1 SQVTM, CDR2 ANQGSEA. There are 14 residues in the CDR3.

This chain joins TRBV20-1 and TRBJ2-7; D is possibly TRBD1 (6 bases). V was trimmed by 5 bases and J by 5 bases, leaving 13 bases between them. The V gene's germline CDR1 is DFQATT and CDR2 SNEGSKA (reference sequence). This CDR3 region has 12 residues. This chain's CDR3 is CSAGVGGDEQYF. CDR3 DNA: TGCAGTGCTGGAGTAGGGGGAGACGAGCAGTACTTC.

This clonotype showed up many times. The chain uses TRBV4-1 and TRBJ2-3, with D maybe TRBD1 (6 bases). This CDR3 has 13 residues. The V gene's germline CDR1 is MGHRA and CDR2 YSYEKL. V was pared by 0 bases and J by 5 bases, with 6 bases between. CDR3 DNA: TGCGCCAGCAGCCAAGAAGGGGGAGATACGCAGTATTTT. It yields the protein CASSQEGGDTQYF.